This T cell receptor (beta chain) was captured in a study of identical twins. Regarding the study as a whole: Model-predicted out-of-frame TCR alpha sharing fell below observed values in monozygotic twins.

TCRdb used MiXCR to reprocess the 5' RACE reads, holding one entry per CDR3 protein. The sample gives about 210,000 distinct CDR3 sequences, around 9.6% of which show up once; around 5% is in the top ten. The sample holds a few counts of this clonotype. Its antigen remains unidentified. This TCR derives from a woman aged 18 to 35 in good health. The sample taken for sequencing was memory (CD45RO+) T cells sorted from blood.

The DNA of the CDR3 is TGTGCCAGTCGAGGCGTCTCCTACAATGAGCAGTTCTTC. This sequence encodes CASRGVSYNEQFF. The chain carries TRBV19 and TRBJ2-1; D not resolved. Germline CDR1 is LNHDA and CDR2 is SQIVND (reference sequence). This CDR3 comprises 13 residues. V was shortened by 8 bases and J by 0 bases, with 8 bases between the two germline ends.